Sequencing of this T cell receptor beta chain was carried out in a study of blood T cell repertoires in COVID-19. Clones were sequenced by immunoSEQ multiplex PCR, and TCRdb holds only the in-frame ones, with some missing. The sample lists some 350,000 clones; more than 80% were seen once. V shed 4 bases and J 3 bases; nucleotides not matched to a gene: 11. Germline CDR1 is SGHAT and CDR2 is FQNNGV. The CDR3 has 19 residues. The origin of this receptor is a young man who had recovered from COVID-19. Sequenced input: PBMCs or T cells enriched from blood (not recorded which). The chain recombines TRBV11-2 with TRBJ2-1; 14 bases agree with TRBD2. CDR3 bases: TGTGCCAGCAGCTCCACCTTCAGGACTAGCGGGGGGATCTACAATGAGCAGTTCTTC. Its protein product is CASSSTFRTSGGIYNEQFF.